These 25 T cell receptor beta chains were sequenced from one sample in a study of T-cell reconstitution after alpha-beta-depleted transplantation in children. Researchers prepared the TCRbeta library using unique molecular identifiers, the study reports. TCRdb independently ran MiXCR on the PCR reads; one entry per CDR3 protein. The sample records 540,000 or so distinct CDR3 sequences, more than 20% being singletons. Sequencing was performed on PBMCs, mostly from graft donor cells, taken 360 days after TCRalphabeta/CD19-depleted stem cell transplant. These receptors came from a boy under two years old who had a stem cell transplant for acute myeloid leukemia, so the T cells may come from the graft donor.

This clonotype was recorded many times. The chain recombines TRBV6-2 or TRBV6-3 with TRBJ2-7; D is undetermined. Germline V gene data show CDR1 as MNHEY and CDR2 as SVGEGT. This CDR3 has 12 residues. V lost 9 bases and J lost 1, with 10 bases in between. This CDR3 reads CARGIDSYEQYF. Here the CDR3 DNA reads TGTGCCAGGGGGATCGATTCCTACGAGCAGTACTTC.

This clonotype was found many times. The V call is TRBV12-3 or TRBV12-4, the J call TRBJ2-3, with unresolved D. This CDR3 region has 14 residues. V was shortened by 7 bases and J by 0 bases, with 11 bases between the two germline ends. CDR3 sequence reads: CASKLGLSTDTQYF. In DNA form, the CDR3 reads TGTGCCAGCAAGCTAGGGCTTAGCACAGATACGCAGTATTTT.

This clonotype was recorded many times. This chain joins TRBV29-1 and TRBJ2-5, with 10 bases that match TRBD2. J gave up 5 bases and V 2 bases, and 11 bases lay outside the gene matches. Germline V gene data show CDR1 as SQVTM and CDR2 as ANQGSEA. The CDR3 is 16 amino acids. The CDR3 bases are TGCAGCGTTGAACGGTGGAGCGGGGGGGCCGGGGAGACCCAGTACTTC. As protein: CSVERWSGGAGETQYF. Together with reference TRBV29-1 and TRBJ2-5, the CDR3 gives the full variable domain: SAVISQKPSRDICQRGTSLTIQCQVDSQVTMMFWYRQQPGQSLTLIATANQGSEATYESGFVIDKFPISRPNLTFSTLTVSNMSPEDSSIYLCSVERWSGGAGETQYFGPGTRLLVL.

This clonotype has ten or more counts. V gene TRBV20-1 combines with J gene TRBJ2-5, with a tentative D call TRBD2 (6 bases). V was cut by 5 bases and J by 0 bases, with 16 bases left in between. CDR1 is DFQATT and CDR2 is SNEGSKA in the germline V gene (reference sequence). The CDR3 consists of 15 residues. Here the CDR3 reads CSAGGSGQYQETQYF. The CDR3 DNA reads as TGCAGTGCTGGGGGGTCCGGGCAATACCAAGAGACCCAGTACTTC.

This clonotype has more than one count but fewer than ten. The chain joins TRBV28 to TRBJ2-7; weak D call: TRBD2 (5 bases). From germline, CDR1 is MDHEN and CDR2 SYDVKM. The germline V and J ends were trimmed by 4 bases and 6 bases, with 13 bases remaining between them. The CDR3 runs to 13 residues. The CDR3 loop is CASSSRLTSEQYV. The CDR3 nucleotides read TGTGCCAGCAGTTCCCGCCTAACTAGCGAGCAGTACGTC.

This clonotype was picked up many times. The chain uses TRBV6-5 and TRBJ1-6; D is undetermined. This CDR3 has 15 residues. Germline V gene lookup returns CDR1 MNHEY and CDR2 SVGAGI. Trimming left V 2 bases short and J 0 bases short, with 5 bases between. CDR3 sequence: CASSYESSYNSPLHF. Written as DNA, the CDR3 is TGTGCCAGCAGTTACGAGAGCTCCTATAATTCACCCCTCCACTTT.

This chain connects TRBV2 to TRBJ1-5; no firm D call. This CDR3 is 13 amino acids long. Germline CDR1 and CDR2: SNHLY and FYNNEI. V lost 7 bases, J lost 4 bases, and 11 bases lay in between. Written as DNA, the CDR3 is TGTGCCAGCACTCAGGTAGAAAATCAGCCCCAGCATTTT. Protein: CASTQVENQPQHF.

This clonotype was counted only a few times. The rearrangement uses TRBV12-3 or TRBV12-4 and TRBJ2-2, with D perhaps matching TRBD1 (6 bases). CDR3 size: 14 residues. V was trimmed by 6 bases and J by 6 bases, leaving 14 bases between them. CDR3 coding DNA: TGTGCCAGCAGAGGACAGTTATTGTCCGGGGAGCTGTTTTTT. It yields the protein CASRGQLLSGELFF.

This clonotype turned up a few times. The chain links TRBV29-1 to TRBJ2-3; 7 positions agree with TRBD2. The CDR3 length is 14 residues. The germline V gene has CDR1 SQVTM and CDR2 ANQGSEA. Trimming cost V 7 bases and J 2 bases; bases outside gene matches: 9. CDR3: CSGGSGQFTDTQYF. The DNA for the CDR3 is TGCAGCGGGGGTAGCGGGCAATTCACAGATACGCAGTATTTT.

This clonotype has ten or more counts. The junction does not match germline at one end; this may be a read error. The chain uses TRBV12-3 or TRBV12-4 and TRBJ2-7; 7 nucleotides line up with TRBD2. The CDR3 extends over 13 amino acids. This chain's CDR3 is CASSFPLGGRENF. The CDR3 region has the DNA TGTGCCAGCAGTTTCCCCTTGGGAGGGAGGGAAAACTTC.

This clonotype occurred once. The chain employs TRBV7-9 and TRBJ1-4; D perhaps matches TRBD1 (6 bases). Between the trimmed V and J ends, which lost 3 bases and 9 bases, there was a span of 11 bases. CDR3 length: 13 amino acids. Germline V lookup: CDR1 SEHNR, CDR2 FQNEAQ (reference sequence). The CDR3 DNA reads as TGTGCCAGCAGCTTGGGGGCGCGTCAAAAACTGTTTTTT. Translation gives CASSLGARQKLFF.

V usage is TRBV6-1 and J usage is TRBJ2-5; D possibly corresponds to TRBD1 (6 bases). The CDR3 length is 14 residues. Trimming cost V 10 bases and J 5 bases, with 20 bases left between them. Per germline, CDR1 MNHNS and CDR2 SASEGT. The CDR3 loop is CATTRVGAWETQYF. The CDR3 coding sequence is TGTGCCACCACCCGGGTGGGGGCCTGGGAGACCCAGTACTTC.

The rearrangement joins TRBV10-3 to TRBJ1-1, with a possible D match to TRBD1 (6 bases). Trimming removed 3 bases at V and 7 bases at J, with 9 bases between. CDR3 length: 12 amino acids. Looked up from germline, CDR1 is ENHRY and CDR2 is SYGVKD. This CDR3 is CAISDWTVEAFF. The CDR3 coding sequence is TGTGCCATCAGTGATTGGACAGTTGAAGCTTTCTTT.

In this sample, this clonotype turned up a few times. This rearrangement joins TRBV14 to TRBJ2-3, with D tentatively TRBD2 (5 bases). The CDR3 contains 17 residues. Germline CDR1 and CDR2: SGHDN and FVKESK. V was trimmed by 0 bases and J by 1 base, leaving 14 bases between them. The CDR3 DNA reads as TGTGCCAGCAGCCAAGAGTTTTCTAGCTCCGGCACAGATACGCAGTATTTT. The encoded protein is CASSQEFSSSGTDTQYF.

V is TRBV5-1 and J is TRBJ2-3; 7 bases align to TRBD1. This CDR3 is built from 19 residues. With 4 bases clipped from V and 0 bases from J, the junction kept 17 bases outside the gene matches. Germline CDR1 SGHRS, CDR2 YFSETQ. CDR3 nucleotides: TGCGCCAGCAGCGTGACGTTTTTGAGGGGGCCGGGCAGCACAGATACGCAGTATTTT. Protein: CASSVTFLRGPGSTDTQYF.

This clonotype showed up many times. The chain uses TRBV4-2 and TRBJ2-2; D uncertain. This CDR3 has 12 residues. CDR1 is LGHNA and CDR2 is YNFKEQ in the germline V gene. Deletions cut 1 base from V and 7 bases from J, with 4 bases between. In nucleotides, the CDR3 is TGTGCCAGCAGCCAAGGGGTCGGGGAGCTGTTTTTT. Encoded protein: CASSQGVGELFF.

The V gene is TRBV20-1, the J gene TRBJ2-3; D is perhaps TRBD1 or TRBD2 (5 bases each). Germline V CDR1 and CDR2: DFQATT, SNEGSKA (reference sequence). V shed 7 bases and J shed 3 bases, with 14 bases lying between them. This CDR3 comprises 13 residues. For the CDR3, the DNA is TGCAGTGTACGAGGGGCCCTTACAGATACGCAGTATTTT. Its protein product is CSVRGALTDTQYF.

The chain is built from TRBV20-1 and TRBJ2-6, with 13 bases identical to TRBD2. V dropped 5 bases and J dropped 3; count of bases not matched to a gene: 7. The CDR3 has 17 residues. The germline V gene has CDR1 DFQATT and CDR2 SNEGSKA (reference sequence). The CDR3 DNA reads TGCAGTGCTGCACTAGCGGGGGGGCCGTATGGGGCCAACGTCCTGACTTTC. Amino acid sequence: CSAALAGGPYGANVLTF.

This chain connects TRBV6-1 to TRBJ1-5; 8 positions match TRBD1. The CDR3 runs to 16 residues. CDR1 is MNHNS and CDR2 is SASEGT in the germline V gene. The ends lost 4 bases at V and 0 bases at J; junction bases unmatched: 5. CDR3 in amino acids: CASSGYQGASNQPQHF. CDR3 sequence (DNA): TGTGCCAGCAGTGGATATCAGGGGGCTAGCAATCAGCCCCAGCATTTT.

This clonotype came up many times. The chain employs TRBV6-2 or TRBV6-3 and TRBJ2-1, with D tentatively TRBD1 (5 bases). Germline assignment: CDR1 MNHEY and CDR2 SVGEGT. This CDR3 comprises 14 residues. Between the trimmed V and J ends, which lost 2 bases and 6 bases, there was a span of 11 bases. The CDR3 nucleotides read TGTGCCAGCAGTTACGGGGCTCAGGGCAATGAGCAGTTCTTC. It codes for CASSYGAQGNEQFF.

This clonotype was recorded many times. The gene calls are TRBV5-1 and TRBJ2-7; D might be TRBD2 (5 bases). The CDR3 loop spans 14 amino acids. Germline loops: CDR1 SGHRS, CDR2 YFSETQ. Trimming stripped 3 bases from V and 2 bases from J, with 12 bases between. Here the CDR3 DNA reads TGCGCCAGCAGCTCGAGCCCCGGGACCTACGAGCAGTACTTC. Translating it yields CASSSSPGTYEQYF. Complete variable domain (other parts from reference TRBV5-1 and TRBJ2-7): KAGVTQTPRYLIKTRGQQVTLSCSPISGHRSVSWYQQTPGQGLQFLFEYFSETQRNKGNFPGRFSGRQFSNSRSEMNVSTLELGDSALYLCASSSSPGTYEQYFGPGTRLTVT.

This clonotype was recorded many times. The chain links TRBV6-1 to TRBJ2-1; D is perhaps TRBD1 (6 bases). The V end lost 2 bases, the J end lost 8 bases, and 16 bases lay between the germline ends. The CDR3 sequence is 15 residues long. CDR1 and CDR2 (germline): MNHNS, SASEGT. The CDR3 sequence is CASSERGTQLYEQFF. The CDR3 nucleotides read TGTGCCAGCAGTGAAAGGGGGACCCAGTTGTATGAGCAGTTCTTC.

This clonotype was seen a few times. The chain combines TRBV6-1 with TRBJ2-1; perhaps TRBD2 as D (5 bases). V lost 4 bases and J 8 bases, leaving 21 bases between the germline ends. CDR1 and CDR2 from the germline V gene are MNHNS and SASEGT. The CDR3 has 16 amino acids. The CDR3 loop is CASSALPGSFRDEQFF. The CDR3, as DNA: TGTGCCAGCAGTGCCCTTCCGGGATCTTTTAGGGATGAGCAGTTCTTC.

This clonotype was counted many times. The chain recombines TRBV10-3 with TRBJ2-3, with a weak D call TRBD2 (6 bases). Trimming shortened V by 4 bases and J by 5 bases, and 10 bases separated the two germline ends. CDR3 length equals 13 residues. Germline values: CDR1 ENHRY, CDR2 SYGVKD. The chain's CDR3 is CAISGGGEDTQYF. CDR3 bases: TGTGCCATCAGTGGGGGAGGAGAAGATACGCAGTATTTT.

This clonotype has a handful of counts. The chain recombines TRBV12-3 or TRBV12-4 with TRBJ1-1, with D tentatively TRBD1 (5 bases). The V end lost 7 bases, the J end lost 0 bases, and 15 bases lay between the germline ends. The CDR3 is 15 amino acids. The CDR3 nucleotides are TGTGCCAGCACCCTTCAGGGAGGGGTGAACACTGAAGCTTTCTTT. It encodes CASTLQGGVNTEAFF.